This T cell receptor (beta chain) was documented in a study of blood T cell repertoires in COVID-19. In germline, CDR1 is SGDLS, CDR2 YYNGEE. Trimming cost V 0 bases and J 2 bases; bases outside gene matches: 2. The CDR3 is made up of 16 amino acids. As originally analysed: By means of reference gene primer amplification, nucleated cell counts were estimated. Clones were sequenced by immunoSEQ multiplex PCR, and TCRdb holds only the in-frame ones, with some missing. For V, J and clone size, that table is used; D and trimming come from the DNA. The repertoire holds tens of thousands of clones, with 75% to 90% as singletons. Followed longitudinally, the Seattle patients had been enrolled during active infection.

Material: peripheral blood. This rearrangement joins TRBV9 to TRBJ1-6; 7 nucleotides agree with TRBD1. This receptor was obtained from a man aged 60 to 69 with COVID-19, enrolled during active disease. The CDR3, as DNA: TGTGCCAGCAGCGTAGGGCAGGGGGCCTATAATTCACCCCTCCACTTT. This codes for CASSVGQGAYNSPLHF.